The rows below give T cell receptor beta chains drawn from one sample of a study of blood T cells in healthy people across ages. TCRdb recomputed calls from the 5' RACE reads with MiXCR, one row per CDR3 protein. Among 700,000 to 900,000 distinct CDR3 sequences listed, 53% were seen once. The sequencing input was blood. These TCRs come from a man older than 75 in good health. The CDR3 runs from the conserved cysteine through the conserved F or W. The D gene is left open where the match is weak. Where a row states a size, it is once, few, many or the class of an expanded clone; other rows omit it.

cdr3_aa: CSARDHGGTNYGYTF; cdr3_nt: TGCAGTGCTAGAGATCATGGGGGAACTAACTATGGCTACACCTTC; j_call: TRBJ1-2; clone_size: few; d_call: .; v_call: TRBV20-1
cdr3_aa: CASRGRQGATEAFF; cdr3_nt: TGTGCCAGCAGGGGAAGACAGGGGGCCACTGAAGCTTTCTTT; j_call: TRBJ1-1; clone_size: .; d_call: TRBD1; v_call: TRBV6-6
cdr3_aa: CASSTSPGQGAGYEQYF; cdr3_nt: TGTGCCAGCAGCACGAGCCCCGGACAGGGTGCGGGCTACGAGCAGTACTTC; j_call: TRBJ2-7; clone_size: .; d_call: TRBD1; v_call: TRBV7-2
cdr3_aa: CASSQPGQASYNEQFF; cdr3_nt: TGTGCCAGCAGCCAGCCGGGACAGGCGAGCTACAATGAGCAGTTCTTC; j_call: TRBJ2-1; clone_size: .; d_call: TRBD1; v_call: TRBV3-1
cdr3_aa: CASSSGTRGVDTGELFF; cdr3_nt: TGTGCCAGCAGCTCAGGGACTAGGGGTGTCGACACCGGGGAGCTGTTTTTT; j_call: TRBJ2-2; clone_size: few; d_call: TRBD2; v_call: TRBV7-6
cdr3_aa: CSVVLTETKNIQYF; cdr3_nt: TGCAGCGTTGTCCTCACAGAAACCAAAAACATTCAGTACTTC; j_call: TRBJ2-4; clone_size: few; d_call: .; v_call: TRBV29-1
cdr3_aa: CASSVTSGSGNEQFF; cdr3_nt: TGCGCCAGCAGCGTCACTAGCGGGAGTGGCAATGAGCAGTTCTTC; j_call: TRBJ2-1; clone_size: few; d_call: TRBD2; v_call: TRBV5-1
cdr3_aa: CSASIGGDSNQPQHF; cdr3_nt: TGCAGTGCTAGTATTGGGGGGGATAGCAATCAGCCCCAGCATTTT; j_call: TRBJ1-5; clone_size: few; d_call: .; v_call: TRBV20-1
cdr3_aa: CASSPVTGAETQYF; cdr3_nt: TGTGCCAGCAGTCCGGTGACAGGGGCAGAGACCCAGTACTTC; j_call: TRBJ2-5; clone_size: .; d_call: TRBD1; v_call: TRBV27
cdr3_aa: CASSLPSGRGNEQFF; cdr3_nt: TGTGCCAGCAGTTTGCCTAGCGGGAGGGGAAATGAGCAGTTCTTC; j_call: TRBJ2-1; clone_size: .; d_call: TRBD2; v_call: TRBV12-3/TRBV12-4
cdr3_aa: CASSLGLAGAYEQYF; cdr3_nt: TGTGCCAGCAGCTTAGGGCTAGCGGGAGCCTACGAGCAGTACTTC; j_call: TRBJ2-7; clone_size: many; d_call: TRBD2; v_call: TRBV7-2
cdr3_aa: CASSQLQRYGYTF; cdr3_nt: TGTGCCAGCAGCCAATTACAGCGCTATGGCTACACCTTC; j_call: TRBJ1-2; clone_size: .; d_call: .; v_call: TRBV3-1
cdr3_aa: CASSIRTGALGSYEQYF; cdr3_nt: TGTGCCAGCAGCATTCGGACAGGGGCCCTGGGTAGCTACGAGCAGTACTTC; j_call: TRBJ2-7; clone_size: few; d_call: TRBD1; v_call: TRBV11-2
cdr3_aa: CASSLGGQGARETQYF; cdr3_nt: TGTGCCAGCAGCTTAGGGGGACAGGGGGCCAGGGAGACCCAGTACTTC; j_call: TRBJ2-5; clone_size: few; d_call: TRBD1; v_call: TRBV7-2
cdr3_aa: CASSQVGAGNTEAFF; cdr3_nt: TGTGCCAGCAGCCAGGTAGGCGCGGGGAACACTGAAGCTTTCTTT; j_call: TRBJ1-1; clone_size: .; d_call: .; v_call: TRBV3-1
cdr3_aa: CASKRTGISYEQYF; cdr3_nt: TGTGCCAGCAAAAGGACAGGGATCTCCTACGAGCAGTACTTC; j_call: TRBJ2-7; clone_size: .; d_call: TRBD1; v_call: TRBV6-2/TRBV6-3
cdr3_aa: CSVRTVTYNEQFF; cdr3_nt: TGCAGCGTGCGGACGGTCACCTACAATGAGCAGTTCTTC; j_call: TRBJ2-1; clone_size: .; d_call: .; v_call: TRBV29-1
cdr3_aa: CSARDWGPSSYNEQFF; cdr3_nt: TGCAGTGCTAGAGATTGGGGCCCTAGCTCCTACAATGAGCAGTTCTTC; j_call: TRBJ2-1; clone_size: few; d_call: .; v_call: TRBV20-1
cdr3_aa: CASSLGGTGTEAFF; cdr3_nt: TGCGCCAGCAGCTTGGGGGGAACGGGCACTGAAGCTTTCTTT; j_call: TRBJ1-1; clone_size: few; d_call: .; v_call: TRBV5-1
cdr3_aa: CATSRDYGGMTYNEQFF; cdr3_nt: TGTGCCACCAGCAGAGATTACGGAGGTATGACGTACAATGAGCAGTTCTTC; j_call: TRBJ2-1; clone_size: once; d_call: .; v_call: TRBV15
cdr3_aa: CASSWTALAKNIQYF; cdr3_nt: TGTGCCAGCAGCTGGACAGCCCTAGCCAAAAACATTCAGTACTTC; j_call: TRBJ2-4; clone_size: few; d_call: .; v_call: TRBV6-6
cdr3_aa: CASSFGGLGQYF; cdr3_nt: TGTGCCAGCAGTTTTGGGGGACTAGGGCAGTACTTC; j_call: TRBJ2-7; clone_size: .; d_call: TRBD2; v_call: TRBV12-3/TRBV12-4
cdr3_aa: CSVRTSGRAGEQFF; cdr3_nt: TGCAGCGTTCGTACTAGCGGGAGGGCCGGCGAGCAGTTCTTC; j_call: TRBJ2-1; clone_size: .; d_call: TRBD2; v_call: TRBV29-1
cdr3_aa: CASSLVGGADTQYF; cdr3_nt: TGTGCTAGCAGCTTAGTTGGGGGAGCAGATACGCAGTATTTT; j_call: TRBJ2-3; clone_size: .; d_call: .; v_call: TRBV7-7
cdr3_aa: CRARIAGALGEQYF; cdr3_nt: TGCAGGGCTAGGATAGCGGGAGCGTTGGGGGAGCAGTACTTC; j_call: TRBJ2-7; clone_size: .; d_call: TRBD2; v_call: TRBV20-1
cdr3_aa: CASRLGDSNNEQFF; cdr3_nt: TGTGCCAGCAGACTAGGGGACTCCAACAATGAGCAGTTCTTC; j_call: TRBJ2-1; clone_size: .; d_call: .; v_call: TRBV7-2
cdr3_aa: CASSLVGDGGGAPQKYEQYF; cdr3_nt: TGTGCCAGCAGCTTAGTCGGGGATGGTGGCGGGGCGCCCCAGAAGTACGAGCAGTACTTC; j_call: TRBJ2-7; clone_size: .; d_call: .; v_call: TRBV7-6
cdr3_aa: CASSYSRSGHTEAFF; cdr3_nt: TGTGCCAGCAGTTACTCAAGGTCAGGGCACACTGAAGCTTTCTTT; j_call: TRBJ1-1; clone_size: .; d_call: .; v_call: TRBV6-5
cdr3_aa: CASLLLRGTALAGISYEQYF; cdr3_nt: TGTGCCAGCCTTCTTCTGAGGGGGACAGCCCTAGCGGGGATCTCCTACGAGCAGTACTTC; j_call: TRBJ2-7; clone_size: .; d_call: TRBD2; v_call: TRBV14
cdr3_aa: CASSSARTSRIADTQYF; cdr3_nt: TGTGCCAGCAGTTCCGCCCGGACTAGCAGGATTGCAGATACGCAGTATTTT; j_call: TRBJ2-3; clone_size: once; d_call: TRBD2; v_call: TRBV28
cdr3_aa: CASSPTFVGGYTF; cdr3_nt: TGTGCCAGCAGCCCTACCTTCGTCGGTGGCTACACCTTC; j_call: TRBJ1-2; clone_size: .; d_call: .; v_call: TRBV12-3/TRBV12-4
cdr3_aa: CASSFSVGGSKNIQYF; cdr3_nt: TGCGCCAGCAGCTTTAGTGTCGGAGGATCCAAAAACATTCAGTACTTC; j_call: TRBJ2-4; clone_size: few; d_call: .; v_call: TRBV5-1
cdr3_aa: CSASRDRTGRRETQYF; cdr3_nt: TGCAGTGCCAGTAGAGACAGAACGGGACGACGAGAGACCCAGTACTTC; j_call: TRBJ2-5; clone_size: .; d_call: .; v_call: TRBV20-1
cdr3_aa: CASSQPGTPWDSPLHF; cdr3_nt: TGCGCCAGCAGCCAGCCCGGGACACCGTGGGATTCACCCCTCCACTTT; j_call: TRBJ1-6; clone_size: .; d_call: .; v_call: TRBV4-1
cdr3_aa: CASSGPLGTSTDTQYF; cdr3_nt: TGCGCCAGCAGCGGACCCCTCGGGACCAGCACAGATACGCAGTATTTT; j_call: TRBJ2-3; clone_size: few; d_call: .; v_call: TRBV4-1
cdr3_aa: CASSLEGLVVEQFF; cdr3_nt: TGCGCCAGCAGCTTGGAAGGGCTAGTAGTTGAGCAGTTCTTC; j_call: TRBJ2-1; clone_size: few; d_call: .; v_call: TRBV5-1
cdr3_aa: CASSSRTSGSRSYEQYF; cdr3_nt: TGTGCCAGCAGCTCAAGGACTAGCGGGAGTCGCTCCTACGAGCAGTACTTC; j_call: TRBJ2-7; clone_size: .; d_call: TRBD2; v_call: TRBV13
cdr3_aa: CASSIAGGNEQYF; cdr3_nt: TGTGCCAGCAGTATAGCGGGAGGCAATGAGCAGTACTTC; j_call: TRBJ2-7; clone_size: once; d_call: TRBD2; v_call: TRBV3-1
cdr3_aa: CASSYETEAFF; cdr3_nt: TGTGCCAGCAGTTATGAGACTGAAGCTTTCTTT; j_call: TRBJ1-1; clone_size: few; d_call: .; v_call: TRBV6-5
cdr3_aa: CASSQVGTTGEQYF; cdr3_nt: TGTGCCAGCAGCCAAGTAGGGACCACGGGGGAGCAGTACTTC; j_call: TRBJ2-4; clone_size: few; d_call: .; v_call: TRBV14
cdr3_aa: CASSQGVSGANVLTF; cdr3_nt: TGTGCCAGCAGCCAAGGGGTATCCGGGGCCAACGTCCTGACTTTC; j_call: TRBJ2-6; clone_size: .; d_call: .; v_call: TRBV14
cdr3_aa: CSAHNRDTQETQYF; cdr3_nt: TGCAGTGCTCACAATCGGGACACACAAGAGACCCAGTACTTC; j_call: TRBJ2-5; clone_size: .; d_call: .; v_call: TRBV20-1
cdr3_aa: CASSLPGVAGGYTF; cdr3_nt: TGTGCCAGCAGCCTGCCTGGGGTTGCGGGAGGCTACACCTTC; j_call: TRBJ1-2; clone_size: few; d_call: .; v_call: TRBV12-3/TRBV12-4